Described below is a single T cell receptor (beta chain) sequence and its context. Its antigen is as yet unknown. Repertoires were generated with immunoSEQ multiplex PCR, while TCRdb's copy carries only in-frame clones and drops some. The repertoire consists of approximately 72,000 clones, with approximately 94% occurring once and the leading ten covering 0.5% to 0.75%. The data belong to a study of cytomegalovirus exposure and HLA in healthy donors. As for the study in general: A subsequent analysis stated that the 95 to 150 validation repertoires were run on the same platform as the 650 to 850 first-cohort repertoires.

Study results and caveats: The classifier reportedly diagnosed cytomegalovirus status with high sensitivity and specificity. Specificity of a few CMV-associated chains for CMV antigens was verified in vitro. TCR beta chains numbering some 150 were designated cytomegalovirus-associated.

Germline CDR1 and CDR2: SGHTA and FQGNSA. Trimming at V came to 6 bases and at J to 5 bases, leaving 10 bases not matched to a gene. CDR3 length equals 16 residues. The chain recombines TRBV7-2 with TRBJ2-2; 9 positions match TRBD1. The receptor comes from a woman between 18 and 29 years old in good health and CMV-seronegative. Sequences were obtained from PBMCs. CDR3 nucleotide sequence: TGTGCCAGCAGTTTATTTGGACAGGGGCGGACCGGGGAGCTGTTTTTT. It yields the protein CASSLFGQGRTGELFF.